Listed here are 29 T cell receptor beta chains from one sample, sequenced in a study of cytomegalovirus exposure and HLA in healthy donors. Amplification used 60 Vbeta primers and 13 Jbeta primers. Profiling relied on immunoSEQ multiplex PCR, and the TCRdb table lists in-frame clones only, not all of them. The repertoire holds about 120,000 clones, with over 65% as singletons. Material: PBMCs. These receptors all come from a woman aged 40 to 50 in good health and CMV-seropositive.

J is TRBJ1-4 and V is TRBV7-8, with D maybe TRBD1 (5 bases). The germline V gene encodes CDR1 SGHVS and CDR2 FQNEAQ. Trimming pared 6 bases from V and 8 bases from J, leaving 16 bases between. The CDR3 loop spans 14 amino acids. CDR3 sequence (DNA): TGTGCCAGCAGGCCGCGGGGCGATATGGAAAAACTGTTTTTT. Its protein product is CASRPRGDMEKLFF.

The rearrangement uses TRBV7-8 and TRBJ1-5; D is perhaps TRBD1 (5 bases). Germline lookup yields CDR1 SGHVS and CDR2 FQNEAQ. The CDR3 covers 17 residues. Trimming pared 5 bases from V and 6 bases from J, leaving 23 bases between. The DNA of the CDR3 is TGTGCCAGCAGCCCTCCTGGGGGGACGGTTGGGAGTCAGCCCCAGCATTTT. Its protein is CASSPPGGTVGSQPQHF.

The V gene is TRBV2, the J gene TRBJ2-2; D is possibly TRBD1 (6 bases). This CDR3 contains 13 residues. CDR1 is SNHLY and CDR2 is FYNNEI in the germline V gene. The V and J ends lost 7 bases and 6 bases respectively, with 12 bases between them. DNA of the CDR3: TGTGCCAGCAAGGGGGTAGGGCCCGGGGAGCTGTTTTTT. Amino acids: CASKGVGPGELFF.

The chain combines TRBV5-6 with TRBJ2-3, with a possible D match to TRBD1 (6 bases). Trimming removed 5 bases at V and 0 bases at J, with 13 bases between. CDR3 length: 15 residues. Germline CDR1 reads SGHDT; CDR2 reads YYEEEE. This CDR3 is CASSRLQGSTDTQYF. The CDR3 coding sequence is TGTGCCAGCAGTCGCCTACAGGGTAGCACAGATACGCAGTATTTT.

This sequence joins TRBV6-1 and TRBJ1-1, with 8 bases identical to TRBD1. The length of the CDR3 is 15 residues. Looked up from germline, CDR1 is MNHNS and CDR2 is SASEGT. J gave up 1 base and V 0 bases, and 1 base lay outside the gene matches. The CDR3 reads CASSEAGTGNTEAFF. DNA for the CDR3: TGTGCCAGCAGTGAAGCCGGGACAGGGAACACTGAAGCTTTCTTT.

The rearrangement joins TRBV10-3 to TRBJ2-5; 13 nucleotides match TRBD2. The CDR3 loop spans 16 amino acids. CDR1 is ENHRY and CDR2 is SYGVKD in the germline V gene. V lost 4 bases to trimming and J lost 4 bases; unmatched junction nucleotides: 6. The CDR3 region is CAISGTSGRDLETQYF. In DNA, the CDR3 is TGTGCCATCAGTGGGACTAGCGGGAGAGACCTAGAGACCCAGTACTTC.

The V and J genes are TRBV4-1 and TRBJ1-6; D gene ambiguous. CDR3 length: 14 amino acids. The V gene's germline CDR1 is MGHRA and CDR2 YSYEKL. The germline V and J ends were trimmed by 1 base and 6 bases, with 7 bases remaining between them. CDR3 region: CASSQANLNSPLHF. The CDR3 DNA sequence: TGCGCCAGCAGCCAAGCTAACCTTAATTCACCCCTCCACTTT.

The count of this clone is one. The V gene is TRBV15, the J gene TRBJ2-2; D is unresolved. Trimming pared 1 base from V and 9 bases from J, leaving 6 bases between. CDR1 is LNHNV and CDR2 is YYDKDF in the germline V gene (reference sequence). The CDR3 length is 12 residues. Here the CDR3 DNA reads TGTGCCACCAGCAGAGTGGCCCGGGAGCTGTTTTTT. As protein: CATSRVARELFF.

This chain links TRBV2 with TRBJ2-5; D perhaps matches TRBD1 (6 bases). The germline gives CDR1 SNHLY, CDR2 FYNNEI. CDR3 length: 12 amino acids. V shed 9 bases and J shed 5 bases, with 13 bases lying between them. The CDR3 coding sequence is TGTGCCAGTACAGGGTTCGGGGAGACCCAGTACTTC. The encoded protein is CASTGFGETQYF.

V usage is TRBV5-1 and J usage is TRBJ1-1, with D possibly matching TRBD1 (5 bases). The length of the CDR3 is 16 residues. Germline V gene lookup returns CDR1 SGHRS and CDR2 YFSETQ. V was trimmed by 4 bases and J by 0 bases, leaving 16 bases between them. The CDR3 loop is CASSRGTLRMNTEAFF. CDR3 in DNA: TGCGCCAGCAGCCGGGGGACTCTCCGGATGAACACTGAAGCTTTCTTT.

J is TRBJ2-2 and V is TRBV9, with D uncertain. CDR1 and CDR2 (germline): SGDLS, YYNGEE. The CDR3 covers 15 residues. V was pared by 2 bases and J by 0 bases, with 8 bases between. DNA for the CDR3: TGTGCCAGCAGCGTCCTGTTCGCGAACACCGGGGAGCTGTTTTTT. It yields the protein CASSVLFANTGELFF.

V is TRBV5-6 and J is TRBJ2-5; 7 bases align to TRBD1. Germline V gives CDR1 SGHDT, CDR2 YYEEEE. The junction had 2 bases not matched to a gene; V was cut back by 3 bases and J by 3 bases. The CDR3 spans 13 residues. CDR3 sequence: CASSYGTEETQYF. The CDR3 DNA follows: TGTGCCAGCAGCTATGGGACAGAAGAGACCCAGTACTTC.

This clone was observed a few times. The chain recombines TRBV7-2 with TRBJ2-3; D not resolved. CDR1 is SGHTA and CDR2 is FQGNSA in the germline V gene. V dropped 5 bases and J dropped 6 bases, with 12 bases sitting between them. This CDR3 spans 13 amino acids. CDR3 protein: CASSPTRADTQYF. CDR3 DNA sequence: TGTGCCAGCAGCCCCACGCGTGCGGATACGCAGTATTTT. Looking up the rest from reference TRBV7-2 and TRBJ2-3 gives the full variable domain: GAGVSQSPSNKVTEKGKDVELRCDPISGHTALYWYRQSLGQGLEFLIYFQGNSAPDKSGLPSDRFSAERTGGSVSTLTIQRTQQEDSAVYLCASSPTRADTQYFGPGTRLTVL.

This clone was detected once. The V gene is TRBV5-6, the J gene TRBJ2-7, with TRBD1 identical over 8 bases. The V gene end was trimmed by 4 bases and the J gene end by 2 bases; junction bases not matched to a gene: 2. The V gene's germline CDR1 is SGHDT and CDR2 YYEEEE. This CDR3 is built from 13 residues. As DNA, the CDR3 is TGTGCCAGCAGCCGGACAGGGACCTACGAGCAGTACTTC. Protein sequence: CASSRTGTYEQYF. The whole variable domain, filled in from reference TRBV5-6 and TRBJ2-7, reads DAGVTQSPTHLIKTRGQQVTLRCSPKSGHDTVSWYQQALGQGPQFIFQYYEEEERQRGNFPDRFSGHQFPNYSSELNVNALLLGDSALYLCASSRTGTYEQYFGPGTRLTVT.

The chain uses TRBV7-9 and TRBJ2-5; the D gene is possibly TRBD2 (5 bases). Germline V gene sequence: CDR1 SEHNR, CDR2 FQNEAQ (reference sequence). CDR3 length equals 17 residues. Trimming took off 2 bases at V and 3 bases at J, with 19 bases between the two ends. DNA for the CDR3: TGTGCCAGCAGCTTATTTGGGAGAGGTGTCCAGGAAGAGACCCAGTACTTC. This encodes CASSLFGRGVQEETQYF.

A single count supports this clone. V is TRBV7-2 and J is TRBJ2-3; D gene uncertain. Trimming pared 1 base from V and 3 bases from J, leaving 5 bases between. This CDR3 region has 13 residues. From germline, CDR1 is SGHTA and CDR2 FQGNSA. CDR3 sequence reads: CASSLVVTDTQYF. CDR3 nucleotide sequence: TGTGCCAGCAGCTTAGTAGTAACAGATACGCAGTATTTT.

The chain recombines TRBV19 with TRBJ1-4, with D maybe TRBD1 (5 bases). This CDR3 spans 15 amino acids. Germline CDR1 and CDR2: LNHDA and SQIVND (reference sequence). Between the trimmed V and J ends, which lost 3 bases and 8 bases, there was a span of 16 bases. The CDR3 bases are TGTGCCAGTAGTATTATTGGACAAGGTGAAGAAAAACTGTTTTTT. Translated, it gives CASSIIGQGEEKLFF.

This chain joins TRBV19 and TRBJ2-1; a possible D gene is TRBD2 (5 bases). This CDR3 spans 15 amino acids. Germline V gene sequence: CDR1 LNHDA, CDR2 SQIVND (reference sequence). V gave up 3 bases and J gave up 5 bases, with 14 bases separating them. The CDR3 sequence: CASSMPPRRNNEQFF. In DNA form, the CDR3 reads TGTGCCAGTAGTATGCCCCCACGGAGGAACAATGAGCAGTTCTTC.

This clone has just a few counts. The chain couples TRBV4-1 to TRBJ1-1; maybe TRBD1 (5 bases). The CDR3 is 13 residues long. The germline V gene encodes CDR1 MGHRA and CDR2 YSYEKL. V was cut by 3 bases and J by 4 bases, with 9 bases left in between. CDR3 nucleotides: TGCGCCAGCAGCCAGGGGCTCGGCACTGAAGCTTTCTTT. Protein: CASSQGLGTEAFF.

Turning to this clone: Distinct nucleotide sequences in the sample also encode this CDR3. The V gene is TRBV7-3, the J gene TRBJ1-6; 8 bases are a match to TRBD1. The CDR3 covers 15 residues. Germline CDR1 reads SGHTA; CDR2 reads FQGTGA. The V segment lost 6 bases and the J segment 6 bases; nucleotides outside the gene matches: 7. The CDR3 is CASSTGQGRNSPLHF. In DNA form, the CDR3 reads TGTGCCAGCAGTACCGGACAGGGACGTAATTCACCCCTCCACTTT. Drawing the rest from reference TRBV7-3 and TRBJ1-6, the complete variable domain is GAGVSQTPSNKVTEKGKYVELRCDPISGHTALYWYRQSLGQGPEFLIYFQGTGAADDSGLPNDRFFAVRPEGSVSTLKIQRTERGDSAVYLCASSTGQGRNSPLHFGNGTRLTVT.

The chain joins TRBV7-8 to TRBJ1-1; D is undetermined. Between the trimmed V and J ends, which lost 1 base and 1 base, there was a span of 4 bases. The length of the CDR3 is 13 residues. Germline CDR1 and CDR2: SGHVS and FQNEAQ. CDR3 region: CASSLDRNTEAFF. CDR3 sequence (DNA): TGTGCCAGCAGCTTAGACAGGAACACTGAAGCTTTCTTT.

The chain employs TRBV5-3 and TRBJ2-4; 10 nucleotides match TRBD1. TRBV5-3 is an ORF, with its function uncertain. V trimming: 5 bases; J trimming: 0 bases; junction bases outside the gene matches: 5. The CDR3 extends over 16 amino acids. CDR3 loop: CARSLDRGLAKNIQYF. The CDR3 bases are TGTGCCAGAAGTCTAGACAGGGGGCTAGCCAAAAACATTCAGTACTTC.

The V call is TRBV6-1, the J call TRBJ1-1; TRBD1 might be the D (5 bases). The V gene lost 6 bases and the J gene lost 1 base, with 18 bases spanning the gap. This CDR3 is 16 amino acids long. The germline CDR1 and CDR2 sequences are MNHNS and SASEGT. The CDR3 sequence: CASREKNGAGNTEAFF. For the CDR3, the DNA is TGTGCCAGCAGGGAAAAGAATGGGGCAGGGAACACTGAAGCTTTCTTT.

This chain joins TRBV6-1 and TRBJ1-2; perhaps TRBD1 as D (5 bases). CDR3 length: 13 amino acids. Deletions cut 2 bases from V and 4 bases from J, with 8 bases between. Germline V CDR1 and CDR2: MNHNS, SASEGT. CDR3 sequence (DNA): TGTGCCAGCAGTGAAAGCGGGACCTATGGCTACACCTTC. It encodes CASSESGTYGYTF.

The chain recombines TRBV29-1 with TRBJ2-2, with TRBD1 matching 7 bases. The J call may be faulty, since TRBJ1-3 better matches the DNA end. The CDR3 is 13 amino acids. Germline V gene data show CDR1 as SQVTM and CDR2 as ANQGSEA. As DNA, the CDR3 is TGCAGCGTGATACAGGGGCCTGGAAACACCATATATTTT. It encodes CSVIQGPGNTIYF.

CDR3 in amino acids: CASSLSTGEDQPQHF. Written as DNA, the CDR3 is TGTGCCAGCAGTTTGTCGACAGGGGAGGATCAGCCCCAGCATTTT. The chain joins TRBV27 to TRBJ1-5; 8 bases are shared with TRBD1. V lost 3 bases to trimming and J lost 5 bases; unmatched junction nucleotides: 6. Germline V lookup: CDR1 MNHEY, CDR2 SMNVEV (reference sequence). The CDR3 spans 15 residues.

The CDR3 loop is CASSDPGLAGASYEQYF. The CDR3 DNA is TGCGCCAGCAGTGACCCAGGACTAGCGGGGGCCTCCTACGAGCAGTACTTC. The rearrangement links TRBV10-2 to TRBJ2-7; 13 nucleotides agree with TRBD2. The length of the CDR3 is 17 residues. Germline trimming cut 3 bases from V and 0 bases from J; bases unmatched to any gene: 5. Germline loops: CDR1 WSHSY, CDR2 SAAADI.

The DNA for the CDR3 is TGTGCCAGCACCCCCAATGACAGGGTTAACACTGAAGCTTTCTTT. As protein: CASTPNDRVNTEAFF. J is TRBJ1-1 and V is TRBV2, with 7 bases fitting TRBD1. This CDR3 is 15 amino acids long. The V and J ends lost 7 bases and 2 bases, in that order; junction bases with no gene match: 10. Germline V gives CDR1 SNHLY, CDR2 FYNNEI.

The genes are TRBV7-8 and TRBJ1-3; D gene unclear. CDR3 length: 15 amino acids. Between the trimmed V and J ends, which lost 1 base and 2 bases, there was a span of 9 bases. Germline CDR1 and CDR2: SGHVS and FQNEAQ. The CDR3 nucleotides read TGTGCCAGCAGCTTAGGGCCGGCGGCTGGAAACACCATATATTTT. Protein: CASSLGPAAGNTIYF.